Listed below are T cell receptor beta chains from one sample, sequenced in a study of long-term antiretroviral therapy in people with HIV. Using immunoSEQ multiplex PCR, the repertoire was profiled, and TCRdb retains in-frame clones only, with some absent. The table lists some 27,000 clones, roughly 79% of them singletons. The material sequenced was unsorted PBMCs, taken 2.1 years after starting antiretroviral therapy. Receptor source: a young man with HIV. Both conserved end residues are part of each CDR3. D genes are given only for firm matches. Clone size is given for some rows only: seen once, a few or many times, or a class if the clone is expanded.

d_call: .; j_call: TRBJ2-7; v_call: TRBV27; clone_size: few; cdr3_nt: TGTGCCAGCAGTTTGGTGGTCTCCTACGAGCAGTACTTC; cdr3_aa: CASSLVVSYEQYF
d_call: .; j_call: TRBJ1-4; v_call: TRBV11-2; clone_size: .; cdr3_nt: TGTGCCAGCAGCCACAACAGGCGGGCTAATGAAAAACTGTTTTTT; cdr3_aa: CASSHNRRANEKLFF
d_call: TRBD2; j_call: TRBJ2-1; v_call: TRBV5-1; clone_size: .; cdr3_nt: TGCGCCAGTGATTCGGGACTAGCGGCCCCCGGAGCCTACAATGAGCAGTTCTTC; cdr3_aa: CASDSGLAAPGAYNEQFF
d_call: .; j_call: TRBJ2-1; v_call: TRBV7-9; clone_size: once; cdr3_nt: TGTGCCAGCAGCAACATCCAGCCCCCAGGGAGAGGTGAGCAGTTCTTC; cdr3_aa: CASSNIQPPGRGEQFF
d_call: TRBD2; j_call: TRBJ2-7; v_call: TRBV6-1; clone_size: .; cdr3_nt: TGTGCCAGCAGTGAAGCAGCGGGAGGACCCTACGAGCAGTACTTC; cdr3_aa: CASSEAAGGPYEQYF
d_call: TRBD1; j_call: TRBJ1-2; v_call: TRBV11-2; clone_size: .; cdr3_nt: TGTGCCAGCAGCTCCGGGACAGGGAGGGAATATGGCTACACCTTC; cdr3_aa: CASSSGTGREYGYTF
d_call: .; j_call: TRBJ1-6; v_call: TRBV5-1; clone_size: few; cdr3_nt: TGCGCCAGCAGCTTGGTCCAGGGAGGGAATTCACCCCTCCACTTT; cdr3_aa: CASSLVQGGNSPLHF
d_call: .; j_call: TRBJ1-5; v_call: TRBV4-2; clone_size: .; cdr3_nt: TGTGCCAGCAGCGAGCCCCCCAATCAGCCCCAGCATTTT; cdr3_aa: CASSEPPNQPQHF
d_call: .; j_call: TRBJ2-7; v_call: TRBV11-2; clone_size: .; cdr3_nt: TGTGCCAGCAGCTCCCCGCGTGGTAGCGGTCCCTACGAGCAGTACTTC; cdr3_aa: CASSSPRGSGPYEQYF
d_call: .; j_call: TRBJ1-4; v_call: TRBV4-3; clone_size: .; cdr3_nt: TGCGCCAGCAGCCAGGCGGGCAGCCGCGGGGAAAAACTGTTTTTT; cdr3_aa: CASSQAGSRGEKLFF
d_call: .; j_call: TRBJ1-2; v_call: TRBV28; clone_size: .; cdr3_nt: TGTGCCAGCAGTTCCCTGACAGCTTTAGCTAACTATGGCTACACCTTC; cdr3_aa: CASSSLTALANYGYTF
d_call: .; j_call: TRBJ1-1; v_call: TRBV19; clone_size: .; cdr3_nt: TGTGCCAGTAGTATCTGGGACTACACTGAAGCTTTCTTT; cdr3_aa: CASSIWDYTEAFF
d_call: .; j_call: TRBJ2-3; v_call: TRBV9; clone_size: .; cdr3_nt: TGTGCCAGCCAGGACAGTAGCACAGATACGCAGTATTTT; cdr3_aa: CASQDSSTDTQYF
d_call: .; j_call: TRBJ2-7; v_call: TRBV6-5; clone_size: once; cdr3_nt: TGTGCCTCGAGCCGGGACTGGACCTACGAGCAGTACTTC; cdr3_aa: CASSRDWTYEQYF
d_call: .; j_call: TRBJ1-3; v_call: TRBV2; clone_size: .; cdr3_nt: TGTGCCAGCACCCGGGACGGGAACTCTGGAAACACCATATATTTT; cdr3_aa: CASTRDGNSGNTIYF